This TCR beta chain was sequenced during a study of PD-L1 blockade in urothelial cancer. Study-level background: Bladder-origin urothelial cancer in males covered about 85% of the roughly 29 patients.

Time point noted: pretreatment peripheral blood. Repertoires were generated with immunoSEQ multiplex PCR, while TCRdb's copy carries only in-frame clones and drops some. This sample has 130,000 or so clones, with roughly 84% found just once. The sequence was obtained from a man aged 45 to 65 with urothelial cancer. The sample here was PBMCs, taken around atezolizumab (anti-PD-L1) treatment.

The CDR3 coding sequence is TGCGCCAGCAGCCTGGGGACAGGGTCCTACGAGCAGTACTTC. Encoded protein: CASSLGTGSYEQYF. This chain links TRBV4-1 with TRBJ2-7; 9 bases match TRBD1. The CDR3 totals 14 residues. Trimming at V came to 4 bases and at J to 1 base, leaving 2 bases not matched to a gene. CDR1 is MGHRA and CDR2 is YSYEKL in the germline V gene.